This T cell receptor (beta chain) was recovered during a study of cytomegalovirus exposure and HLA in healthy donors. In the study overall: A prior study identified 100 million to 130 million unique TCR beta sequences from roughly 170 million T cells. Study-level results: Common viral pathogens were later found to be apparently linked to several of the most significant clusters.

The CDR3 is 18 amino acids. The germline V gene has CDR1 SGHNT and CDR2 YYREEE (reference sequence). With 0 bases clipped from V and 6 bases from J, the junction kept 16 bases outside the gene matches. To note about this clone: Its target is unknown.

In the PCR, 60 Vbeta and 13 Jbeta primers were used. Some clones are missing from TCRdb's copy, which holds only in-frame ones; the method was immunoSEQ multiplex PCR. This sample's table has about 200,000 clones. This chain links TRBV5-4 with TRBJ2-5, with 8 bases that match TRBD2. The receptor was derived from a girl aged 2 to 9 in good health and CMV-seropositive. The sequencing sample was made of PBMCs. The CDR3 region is CASSLAGTSGMAMKTQYF. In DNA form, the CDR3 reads TGTGCCAGCAGCTTGGCCGGGACTAGTGGTATGGCAATGAAGACCCAGTACTTC.